Shown below are 18 T cell receptor beta chains from a single sample sequenced in a study of response to subunit inactivated influenza vaccine. TCRdb re-analysed the RT-PCR reads in MiXCR, keeping a single row per CDR3 protein. Among around 570,000 distinct CDR3 sequences listed, about 11% were seen once. Another study also made use of these data, one on T cells expressing NK-cell markers. From that second work: A 5'RACE template switching approach incorporating UMIs was used to make TCR beta cDNA.

Specimen: PBMCs from blood, collected on the day of vaccination. Receptors originate from a man aged 50-59 years who received an inactivated influenza vaccine.

The V and J genes are TRBV3-1 and TRBJ1-6, with 9 positions matching TRBD1. Germline loops: CDR1 LGHDT, CDR2 YNNKEL (reference sequence). This CDR3 region has 15 residues. V was clipped by 8 bases and J by 4 bases; unmatched bases: 6. In nucleotides, the CDR3 is TGTGCCAGCGCACAGGGGGCCCATTATAATTCACCCCTCCACTTT. Protein product: CASAQGAHYNSPLHF.

This clonotype came up a few times. This chain connects TRBV7-6 to TRBJ2-1; D tentatively fits TRBD1 or TRBD2 (5 bases each). Germline V gene lookup returns CDR1 SGHVS and CDR2 FNYEAQ. V lost 4 bases and J lost 6, with 19 bases in between. The CDR3 spans 16 residues. CDR3: CASSSYPGTRANEQFF. CDR3 nucleotides: TGTGCCAGCAGCTCGTACCCCGGGACCCGGGCCAATGAGCAGTTCTTC.

V and J are TRBV6-2 or TRBV6-3 and TRBJ2-5; 12 bases fit TRBD2. The CDR3 runs to 16 residues. Germline values: CDR1 MNHEY, CDR2 SVGEGT. The junction had 10 bases not matched to a gene; V was cut back by 7 bases and J by 4 bases. The CDR3 DNA reads as TGTGCCAGCAACCCGCTAGCGGGAGGGACAGGAGAGACCCAGTACTTC. This encodes CASNPLAGGTGETQYF.

V and J are TRBV12-3 or TRBV12-4 and TRBJ1-2; D is perhaps TRBD1 (6 bases). The V gene lost 5 bases and the J gene lost 7 bases, with 11 bases spanning the gap. This CDR3 region has 12 residues. The CDR3 DNA sequence: TGTGCCAGCAGTAGGGACATTTCTGGCTACACCTTC. Amino acid sequence: CASSRDISGYTF.

This clonotype has just a few counts. This chain uses TRBV5-1 with TRBJ2-2; 7 bases match TRBD2. The V gene's germline CDR1 is SGHRS and CDR2 YFSETQ. V trimming: 5 bases; J trimming: 7 bases; junction bases outside the gene matches: 14. The length of the CDR3 is 16 residues. The CDR3 is CASSQLAGEVIGELFF. In DNA form, the CDR3 reads TGCGCCAGCAGTCAACTTGCGGGAGAAGTAATCGGGGAGCTGTTTTTT.

V is TRBV5-1 and J is TRBJ1-2, with D hard to call. Between the trimmed V and J ends, which lost 5 bases and 4 bases, there was a span of 12 bases. The CDR3 sequence is 13 residues long. Germline V gives CDR1 SGHRS, CDR2 YFSETQ. CDR3 in DNA: TGCGCCAGCAGTTCGTTGACAACCTATGGCTACACCTTC. Translated: CASSSLTTYGYTF.

The rearrangement joins TRBV29-1 to TRBJ2-1; either TRBD1 or TRBD2 may supply D (5 bases each). Germline-derived CDR1 and CDR2 are SQVTM and ANQGSEA. V shed 1 base and J shed 4 bases, with 11 bases lying between them. The CDR3 length is 14 residues. In nucleotides, the CDR3 is TGCAGCGTTGAAGGAGGGACGGGGTACAATGAGCAGTTCTTC. Translated: CSVEGGTGYNEQFF.

With respect to this clonotype: This may come from a read error, since a much larger clone is one base off. V usage is TRBV12-3 or TRBV12-4 and J usage is TRBJ1-3; 10 bases agree with TRBD1. The CDR3 has 17 residues. The CDR3 bases are TGTGCCAGCAGTCCACGGACAGGGGGGACTTTTGGAAACATCATATATTTT. It yields the protein CASSPRTGGTFGNIIYF.

This clonotype was seen a few times. The rearrangement joins TRBV24-1 to TRBJ1-2; D might be TRBD1 (5 bases). Per germline, CDR1 KGHDR and CDR2 SFDVKD. V lost 3 bases to trimming and J lost 6 bases, with 19 bases between them. The CDR3 is 16 amino acids. CDR3: CATSDRRNTGVNGYTF. CDR3 nucleotide sequence: TGTGCCACCAGTGATCGTCGTAATACAGGCGTTAATGGCTACACCTTC.

This clonotype was counted between two and nine times. J is TRBJ2-4 and V is TRBV5-1, with D tentatively TRBD2 (5 bases). The CDR3 consists of 15 residues. Between the trimmed V and J ends, which lost 0 bases and 5 bases, there was a span of 12 bases. Germline lookup yields CDR1 SGHRS and CDR2 YFSETQ. Here the CDR3 reads CASSLGGSWENIQYF. The CDR3 nucleotides read TGCGCCAGCAGCTTGGGAGGGTCCTGGGAAAACATTCAGTACTTC. The full variable domain, with the rest looked up from reference TRBV5-1 and TRBJ2-4, is KAGVTQTPRYLIKTRGQQVTLSCSPISGHRSVSWYQQTPGQGLQFLFEYFSETQRNKGNFPGRFSGRQFSNSRSEMNVSTLELGDSALYLCASSLGGSWENIQYFGAGTRLSVL.

This clonotype was detected only once. CDR3 sequence reads: CASSFAAGPSYNEQFF. The CDR3 nucleotides read TGTGCCAGCAGTTTCGCGGCTGGGCCATCTTACAATGAGCAGTTCTTC. This chain joins TRBV28 and TRBJ2-1; no clear D gene. The CDR3 contains 16 residues. Trimming shortened V by 3 bases and J by 4 bases, and 16 bases separated the two germline ends. The germline V gene encodes CDR1 MDHEN and CDR2 SYDVKM.

The rearrangement uses TRBV20-1 and TRBJ2-3; D is perhaps TRBD2 (5 bases). Looked up from germline, CDR1 is DFQATT and CDR2 is SNEGSKA (reference sequence). The V end lost 3 bases, the J end lost 4 bases, and 20 bases lay between the germline ends. The CDR3 runs to 16 residues. The CDR3 DNA reads TGCAGTGCTAGTTTTTGGGAGTCCATTTACGCAGATACGCAGTATTTT. Translation: CSASFWESIYADTQYF.

This sequence joins TRBV27 and TRBJ2-7; TRBD2 matches 9 bases. Trimming at V came to 4 bases and at J to 6 bases, leaving 16 bases not matched to a gene. Germline V gene sequence: CDR1 MNHEY, CDR2 SMNVEV (reference sequence). The CDR3 has 17 amino acids. The CDR3 spells CASSSGREGTWNSEQYF. CDR3 in DNA: TGTGCCAGCAGTTCGGGGCGGGAGGGCACTTGGAACTCCGAGCAGTACTTC.

This clonotype was seen ten or more times. Mismatch with germline at one junction end may stem from a read error. This rearrangement joins TRBV20-1 to TRBJ2-3; D is unresolved. The CDR3 has 14 residues. The V gene's germline CDR1 is DFQATT and CDR2 SNEGSKA (reference sequence). CDR3 sequence (DNA): TGCAGTGCTGGAGACACCGTTCGCACAGATACGCAGTATTTT. Residues: CSAGDTVRTDTQYF.

The chain combines TRBV2 with TRBJ2-5; 7 bases fit TRBD2. Trimming removed 10 bases from V and 5 bases from J; junction bases left unmatched: 10. Germline V gives CDR1 SNHLY, CDR2 FYNNEI. CDR3 length equals 13 residues. CDR3 residues: CAIRAGRSETQYF. The CDR3 region has the DNA TGTGCCATCCGAGCGGGACGGTCGGAGACCCAGTACTTC.

This clonotype was recorded a few times. The chain recombines TRBV7-2 with TRBJ1-5; D is unclear. V was pared by 1 base and J by 7 bases, with 8 bases between. The length of the CDR3 is 13 residues. CDR1 is SGHTA, CDR2 FQGNSA, per germline. The CDR3 reads CASSLDPGQPQHF. For the CDR3, the DNA is TGTGCCAGCAGCTTAGATCCGGGCCAGCCCCAGCATTTT.

This clonotype turned up a few times. CDR3 sequence: CASSMTIGTGSYETQYF. CDR3 sequence (DNA): TGTGCCAGCAGCATGACTATCGGGACAGGGTCTTACGAGACCCAGTACTTC. This chain links TRBV21-1 with TRBJ2-5; TRBD1, the D gene given by the table, was not confirmed from the DNA. TRBV21-1 counts as a pseudogene. This CDR3 region has 17 residues.

The chain is built from TRBV20-1 and TRBJ2-1; D is uncertain. In germline, CDR1 is DFQATT, CDR2 SNEGSKA (reference sequence). V lost 0 bases, J lost 1 base, and 10 bases lay in between. This CDR3 is built from 15 residues. This CDR3 is CSAREAQWSYNEQFF. For the CDR3, the DNA is TGCAGTGCTAGAGAAGCACAGTGGTCCTACAATGAGCAGTTCTTC.